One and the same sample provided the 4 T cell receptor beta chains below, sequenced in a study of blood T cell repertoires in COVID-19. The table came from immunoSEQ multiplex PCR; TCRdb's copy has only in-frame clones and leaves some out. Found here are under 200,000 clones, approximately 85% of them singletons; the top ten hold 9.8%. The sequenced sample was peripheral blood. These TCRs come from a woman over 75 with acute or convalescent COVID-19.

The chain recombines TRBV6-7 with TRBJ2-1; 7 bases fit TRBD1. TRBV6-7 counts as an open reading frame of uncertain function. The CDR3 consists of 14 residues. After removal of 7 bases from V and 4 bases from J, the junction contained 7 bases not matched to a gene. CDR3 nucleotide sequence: TGTGCCAGCACCCAGGGGGTGGGATACAATGAGCAGTTCTTC. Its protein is CASTQGVGYNEQFF.

The CDR3 DNA reads as TGTGCCAGCAGCTTAGGTTTCGCAGGGGGTATCCACGAGCAGTACTTC. Protein product: CASSLGFAGGIHEQYF. The chain carries TRBV7-9 and TRBJ2-7; 7 nucleotides align to TRBD1. Unmatched junction bases numbered 11, after V lost 1 base and J lost 5 bases. Germline assignment: CDR1 SEHNR and CDR2 FQNEAQ (reference sequence). The CDR3 consists of 16 residues.

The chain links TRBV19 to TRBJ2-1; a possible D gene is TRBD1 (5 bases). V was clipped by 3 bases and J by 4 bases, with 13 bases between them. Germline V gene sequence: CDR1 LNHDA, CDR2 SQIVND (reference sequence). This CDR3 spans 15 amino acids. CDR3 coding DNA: TGTGCCAGTAGTATCATTGGAACAGGTTACAATGAGCAGTTCTTC. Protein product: CASSIIGTGYNEQFF.

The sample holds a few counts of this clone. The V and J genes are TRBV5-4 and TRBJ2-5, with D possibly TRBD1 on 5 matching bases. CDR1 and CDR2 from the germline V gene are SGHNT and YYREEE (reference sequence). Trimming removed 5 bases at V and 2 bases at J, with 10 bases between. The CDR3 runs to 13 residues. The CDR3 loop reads CASRRQTQETQYF. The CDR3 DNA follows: TGTGCCAGCAGGCGACAGACTCAAGAGACCCAGTACTTC.